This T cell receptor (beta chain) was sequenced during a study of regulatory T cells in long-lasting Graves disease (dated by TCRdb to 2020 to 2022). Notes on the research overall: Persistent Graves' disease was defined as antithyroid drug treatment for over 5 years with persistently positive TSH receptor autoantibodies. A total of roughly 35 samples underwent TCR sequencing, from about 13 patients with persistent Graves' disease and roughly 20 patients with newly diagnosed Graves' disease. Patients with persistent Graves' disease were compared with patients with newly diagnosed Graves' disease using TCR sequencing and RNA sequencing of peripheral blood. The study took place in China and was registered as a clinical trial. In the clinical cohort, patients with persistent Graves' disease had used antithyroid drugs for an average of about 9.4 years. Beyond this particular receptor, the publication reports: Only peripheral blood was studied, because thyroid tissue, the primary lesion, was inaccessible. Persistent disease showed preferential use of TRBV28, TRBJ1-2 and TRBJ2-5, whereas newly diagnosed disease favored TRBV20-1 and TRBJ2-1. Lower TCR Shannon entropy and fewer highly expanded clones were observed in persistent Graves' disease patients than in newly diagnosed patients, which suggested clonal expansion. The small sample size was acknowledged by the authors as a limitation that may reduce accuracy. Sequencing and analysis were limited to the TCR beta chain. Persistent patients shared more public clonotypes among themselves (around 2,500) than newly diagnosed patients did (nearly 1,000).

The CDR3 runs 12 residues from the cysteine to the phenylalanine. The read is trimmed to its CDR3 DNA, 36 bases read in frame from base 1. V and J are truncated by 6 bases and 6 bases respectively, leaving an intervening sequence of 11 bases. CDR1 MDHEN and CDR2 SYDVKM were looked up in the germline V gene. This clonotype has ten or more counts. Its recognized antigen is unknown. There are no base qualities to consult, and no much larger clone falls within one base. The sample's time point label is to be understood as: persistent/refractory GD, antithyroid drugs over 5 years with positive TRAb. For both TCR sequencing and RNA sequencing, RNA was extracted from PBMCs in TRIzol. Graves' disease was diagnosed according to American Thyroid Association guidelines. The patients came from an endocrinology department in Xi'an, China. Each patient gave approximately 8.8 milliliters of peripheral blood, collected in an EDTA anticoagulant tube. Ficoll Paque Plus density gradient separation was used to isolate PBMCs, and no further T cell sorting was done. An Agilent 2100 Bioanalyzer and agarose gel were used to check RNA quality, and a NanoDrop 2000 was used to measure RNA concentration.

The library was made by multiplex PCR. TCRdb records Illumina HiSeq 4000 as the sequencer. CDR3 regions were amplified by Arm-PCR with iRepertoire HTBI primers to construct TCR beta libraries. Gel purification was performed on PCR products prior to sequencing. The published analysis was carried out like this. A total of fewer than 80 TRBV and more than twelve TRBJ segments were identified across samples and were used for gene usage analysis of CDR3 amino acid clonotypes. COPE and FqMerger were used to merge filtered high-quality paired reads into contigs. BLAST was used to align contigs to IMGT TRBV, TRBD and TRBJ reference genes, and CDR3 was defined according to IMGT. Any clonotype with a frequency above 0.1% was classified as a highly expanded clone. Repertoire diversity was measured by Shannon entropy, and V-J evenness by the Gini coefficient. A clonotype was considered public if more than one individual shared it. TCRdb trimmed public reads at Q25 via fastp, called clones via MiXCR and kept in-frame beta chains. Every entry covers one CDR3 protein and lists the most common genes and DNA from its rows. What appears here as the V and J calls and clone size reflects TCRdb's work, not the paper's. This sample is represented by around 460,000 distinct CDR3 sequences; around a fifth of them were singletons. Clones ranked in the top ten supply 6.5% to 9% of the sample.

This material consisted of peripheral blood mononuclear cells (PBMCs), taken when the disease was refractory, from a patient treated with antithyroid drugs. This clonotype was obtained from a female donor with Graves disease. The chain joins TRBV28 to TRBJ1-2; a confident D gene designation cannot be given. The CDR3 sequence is CASSLGRNGYTF. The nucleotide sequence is TGTGCCAGCAGCCTAGGGAGAAATGGCTACACCTTC.